The 23 T cell receptor beta chains listed next were all sequenced from one sample in a study of blood T cell repertoires in COVID-19 (dated by TCRdb to 2020 to 2022). The receptor library was made with the immunoSEQ multiplex PCR assay. TCRdb stores this immuneACCESS table with in-frame sequences only. Part of the clones is absent; in the studies checked, under half of the shortfall reflects unresolved V genes, and no reason is known for the rest. The sample includes 200,000 or so clones, with over 75% observed a single time. The ten largest clones represent about 3% of the sample. Sequenced input: PBMCs or T cells enriched from blood (not recorded which). These receptors were obtained from a woman between 18 and 29 years old in a cohort exposed to, infected with or recovered from COVID-19 (not recorded which).

A few counts support this clone. The rearrangement links TRBV3-1 (or the pseudogene TRBV3-2) to TRBJ2-1; 11 bases align to TRBD2. V shed 0 bases and J 4 bases; nucleotides not matched to a gene: 2. Germline CDR1 is LGHDT and CDR2 is YNNKEL (reference sequence). This CDR3 has 16 residues. The CDR3 loop is CASSQDLAGGYNEQFF. The CDR3 bases are TGTGCCAGCAGCCAAGATCTAGCGGGGGGTTACAATGAGCAGTTCTTC.

This clone was counted between two and nine times. The chain joins TRBV30 to TRBJ1-5; D unclear. This CDR3 region has 12 residues. CDR1 is GTSNPN and CDR2 is SVGIG in the germline V gene (reference sequence). V dropped 1 base and J dropped 11 bases, with 12 bases sitting between them. In nucleotides, the CDR3 is TGTGCCTGGAGTGAAGGAAGAGGTGCCCAGCATTTT. Protein: CAWSEGRGAQHF.

The chain links TRBV5-6 to TRBJ2-7; a weak D match, TRBD1 (5 bases). Trimming removed 4 bases from V and 0 bases from J, with 14 bases in between. The CDR3 contains 15 residues. Germline V gene data show CDR1 as SGHDT and CDR2 as YYEEEE. CDR3 protein: CASSLQGPTSYEQYF. CDR3 bases: TGTGCCAGCAGCCTCCAGGGCCCTACCTCCTACGAGCAGTACTTC. Based on the CDR3 plus reference TRBV5-6 and TRBJ2-7, the full variable domain is DAGVTQSPTHLIKTRGQQVTLRCSPKSGHDTVSWYQQALGQGPQFIFQYYEEEERQRGNFPDRFSGHQFPNYSSELNVNALLLGDSALYLCASSLQGPTSYEQYFGPGTRLTVT.

This clone was detected a few times. In DNA form, the CDR3 reads TGCGCCAGCAGCTTGGTAGGGGCAGGCGCCACCGGGGAGCTGTTTTTT. Protein product: CASSLVGAGATGELFF. The chain combines TRBV5-1 with TRBJ2-2; TRBD1 might be the D (5 bases). Germline CDR1 SGHRS, CDR2 YFSETQ. With 0 bases removed from V and 4 bases from J, the gap between germline ends came to 13 bases. The CDR3 sequence is 16 residues long.

The V and J genes are TRBV7-6 and TRBJ1-6; a weak D match, TRBD1 (6 bases). Germline V gene sequence: CDR1 SGHVS, CDR2 FNYEAQ. The CDR3 consists of 15 residues. The ends were cut back, 1 base at V and 7 bases at J, with 11 bases in the middle. CDR3 sequence: CASSLGTGPNSPLHF. Written as DNA, the CDR3 is TGTGCCAGCAGCTTAGGAACAGGGCCGAATTCACCCCTCCACTTT.

This clone was recorded a few times. The rearrangement joins TRBV19 to TRBJ2-6; D not certain. Germline lookup yields CDR1 LNHDA and CDR2 SQIVND (reference sequence). Trimming removed 3 bases at V and 4 bases at J, with 10 bases between. The CDR3 contains 15 residues. CDR3 protein: CASSIQQHGANVLTF. CDR3 in DNA: TGTGCCAGTAGTATTCAACAGCACGGGGCCAACGTCCTGACTTTC.

The genes are TRBV2 and TRBJ1-3; unclear D gene. The CDR3 contains 16 residues. Trimming shortened V by 6 bases and J by 0 bases, and 15 bases separated the two germline ends. Germline lookup yields CDR1 SNHLY and CDR2 FYNNEI. In DNA, the CDR3 is TGTGCCAGCAGGCGGGCCTGGAGCGACTCTGGAAACACCATATATTTT. Translation gives CASRRAWSDSGNTIYF.

This clone was counted once. V usage is TRBV19 and J usage is TRBJ1-2, with D hard to call. Per germline, CDR1 LNHDA and CDR2 SQIVND (reference sequence). The V and J ends lost 5 bases and 9 bases respectively, with 13 bases between them. The CDR3 sequence is 12 residues long. CDR3 sequence (DNA): TGTGCCAGTAGTGTTCGTGAGTATCGCTACACCTTC. It specifies CASSVREYRYTF. The full variable domain, in which reference TRBV19 and TRBJ1-2 provide the parts outside the CDR3, is DGGITQSPKYLFRKEGQNVTLSCEQNLNHDAMYWYRQDPGQGLRLIYYSQIVNDFQKGDIAEGYSVSREKKESFPLTVTSAQKNPTAFYLCASSVREYRYTFGSGTRLTVV.

The rearrangement links TRBV6-2 or TRBV6-3 to TRBJ1-2; 7 bases line up with TRBD1. After removal of 2 bases from V and 4 bases from J, the junction contained 4 bases not matched to a gene. CDR3 length: 14 residues. Looked up from germline, CDR1 is MNHEY and CDR2 is SVGEGT. The CDR3 nucleotides are TGTGCCAGCAGTTACCCCCAGGGGGGCTATGGCTACACCTTC. This gives the protein CASSYPQGGYGYTF.

This chain joins TRBV9 and TRBJ1-2; TRBD1 matches 8 bases. Germline assignment: CDR1 SGDLS and CDR2 YYNGEE. The CDR3 covers 15 residues. The V and J ends lost 0 bases and 2 bases, in that order; junction bases with no gene match: 3. CDR3 sequence reads: CASSVAGGANYGYTF. The CDR3 coding sequence is TGTGCCAGCAGCGTAGCAGGGGGCGCGAACTATGGCTACACCTTC.

This rearrangement joins TRBV5-1 to TRBJ1-2; D may be TRBD1 (6 bases). Germline assignment: CDR1 SGHRS and CDR2 YFSETQ. Trimming removed 5 bases from V and 7 bases from J, with 12 bases in between. The CDR3 is made up of 12 amino acids. CDR3 sequence (DNA): TGCGCCAGCAGAGGGGGACGCTCTGGCTACACCTTC. The encoded protein is CASRGGRSGYTF. The full variable domain, in which reference TRBV5-1 and TRBJ1-2 provide the parts outside the CDR3, is KAGVTQTPRYLIKTRGQQVTLSCSPISGHRSVSWYQQTPGQGLQFLFEYFSETQRNKGNFPGRFSGRQFSNSRSEMNVSTLELGDSALYLCASRGGRSGYTFGSGTRLTVV.

The chain has TRBV6-5 and TRBJ2-3, with 7 bases identical to TRBD1. This CDR3 has 14 residues. The V gene's germline CDR1 is MNHEY and CDR2 SVGAGI. The junction had 8 bases not matched to a gene; V was cut back by 7 bases and J by 4 bases. The CDR3 sequence: CASTSGQIPDTQYF. The CDR3 DNA sequence: TGTGCCAGCACGTCGGGACAGATTCCAGATACGCAGTATTTT.

The V call is TRBV28, the J call TRBJ1-1; D perhaps matches TRBD1 (5 bases). This CDR3 has 11 residues. Germline CDR1 is MDHEN and CDR2 is SYDVKM. Trimming removed 4 bases at V and 11 bases at J, with 11 bases between. CDR3 in DNA: TGTGCCAGCAGTTCACACAGGAACGCTTTCTTT. Translation gives CASSSHRNAFF. The whole variable domain, filled in from reference TRBV28 and TRBJ1-1, reads DVKVTQSSRYLVKRTGEKVFLECVQDMDHENMFWYRQDPGLGLRLIYFSYDVKMKEKGDIPEGYSVSREKKERFSLILESASTNQTSMYLCASSSHRNAFFGQGTRLTVV.

The chain carries TRBV19 and TRBJ2-1; D remains unclear. This CDR3 region has 13 residues. The V end lost 4 bases, the J end lost 1 base, and 5 bases lay between the germline ends. The germline CDR1 and CDR2 sequences are LNHDA and SQIVND (reference sequence). CDR3 amino acids: CASSRSSYNEQFF. The CDR3, as DNA: TGTGCCAGTAGTAGGAGTTCCTACAATGAGCAGTTCTTC.

The gene calls are TRBV11-3 and TRBJ2-1; D may be TRBD2 (6 bases). CDR3 length: 15 amino acids. The germline gives CDR1 SGHNT, CDR2 YENEEA. V shed 3 bases and J shed 3 bases, with 12 bases lying between them. CDR3 amino acids: CASSLGRGYYNEQFF. CDR3 sequence (DNA): TGTGCCAGCAGCTTGGGGCGGGGCTACTACAATGAGCAGTTCTTC.

The chain carries TRBV5-1 and TRBJ2-3; no clear D gene. V lost 0 bases, J lost 0 bases, and 11 bases lay in between. This CDR3 comprises 16 residues. CDR1 SGHRS and CDR2 YFSETQ come from the germline V gene. DNA of the CDR3: TGCGCCAGCAGCTTGGCTACAGTAGATAGCACAGATACGCAGTATTTT. Protein sequence: CASSLATVDSTDTQYF.

There are a few counts of this clone. This chain connects TRBV19 to TRBJ1-2; the D is unclear. Germline CDR1 LNHDA, CDR2 SQIVND (reference sequence). Trimming took off 7 bases at V and 3 bases at J, with 12 bases between the two ends. The CDR3 runs to 13 residues. The CDR3 nucleotides read TGTGCCAGTAAGTGGGCTGAAGACTATGGCTACACCTTC. Its translation is CASKWAEDYGYTF.

The chain carries TRBV14 and TRBJ1-6, with a possible D match to TRBD1 (5 bases). Germline V gene lookup returns CDR1 SGHDN and CDR2 FVKESK. The CDR3 has 13 amino acids. With 6 bases removed from V and 7 bases from J, the gap between germline ends came to 10 bases. This CDR3 is CASRITGNSPLHF. CDR3 nucleotides: TGTGCCAGCAGAATAACAGGAAATTCACCCCTCCACTTT.

The gene calls are TRBV7-9 and TRBJ2-5; D call uncertain. The V gene lost 1 base and the J gene lost 0 bases, with 12 bases spanning the gap. Germline CDR1 and CDR2: SEHNR and FQNEAQ (reference sequence). The CDR3 contains 16 residues. CDR3 DNA sequence: TGTGCCAGCAGCTTAGTCAGTATCCTGTACCAAGAGACCCAGTACTTC. This gives the protein CASSLVSILYQETQYF.

The V call is TRBV18, the J call TRBJ2-7; no reliable D call. Germline V CDR1 and CDR2: KGHSH, LQKENI. Trimming took off 4 bases at V and 3 bases at J, with 4 bases between the two ends. The CDR3 contains 11 residues. The chain's CDR3 is CASSLDYEQYF. The CDR3 nucleotides are TGTGCCAGCTCACTAGACTACGAGCAGTACTTC.

The V and J genes are TRBV6-5 and TRBJ2-5; 8 bases are shared with TRBD1. Trimming at V came to 7 bases and at J to 3 bases, leaving 7 bases not matched to a gene. Germline CDR1 reads MNHEY; CDR2 reads SVGAGI. CDR3 length equals 14 residues. The CDR3 bases are TGTGCCAGCACCCTGACAGGGGCCGAAGAGACCCAGTACTTC. Translating it yields CASTLTGAEETQYF.

The genes are TRBV30 and TRBJ1-2; TRBD1 is a possible D gene (6 bases). The V gene's germline CDR1 is GTSNPN and CDR2 SVGIG (reference sequence). V was pared by 7 bases and J by 0 bases, with 18 bases between. The CDR3 has 15 residues. CDR3 in DNA: TGTGCCTACATTCTGACAGGAGGATCTAACTATGGCTACACCTTC. It translates to CAYILTGGSNYGYTF.

This chain links TRBV6-1 with TRBJ1-2; maybe TRBD1 (5 bases). Trimming removed 3 bases at V and 3 bases at J, with 8 bases between. Germline CDR1 MNHNS, CDR2 SASEGT. The CDR3 is made up of 13 amino acids. CDR3 amino acids: CASSDRQHYGYTF. Written as DNA, the CDR3 is TGTGCCAGCAGTGATCGACAGCACTATGGCTACACCTTC.